This T cell receptor beta chain was sequenced during a study of cytomegalovirus exposure and HLA in healthy donors. The study ran its PCR with 60 Vbeta and 13 Jbeta primers. Some clones are missing from TCRdb's copy, which holds only in-frame ones; the method was immunoSEQ multiplex PCR. This sample has 65,000 to 90,000 clones; 76% occur once, and the top ten carry 2.5% to 3.5%. J was trimmed by 4 bases and V by 6 bases; bases with no gene match: 8. CDR3 length: 13 amino acids. Germline CDR1 is SQVTM and CDR2 is ANQGSEA. In its sample, this clone was seen a few times. Its antigen remains unidentified. Findings and limits, study-wide: Sequencing depth roughly uniform across donors was assumed in presence/absence analyses.

This TCR was sampled from a man in his forties in good health and CMV-seronegative. The chain is built from TRBV29-1 and TRBJ2-5, with 7 bases that match TRBD2. Sequencing was carried out using PBMCs. CDR3 sequence: CSVQTSLGETQYF. CDR3 nucleotides: TGCAGCGTACAGACTAGCTTGGGAGAGACCCAGTACTTC.